These 2 T cell receptor beta chains originate from one sample sequenced in a study of glioma-infiltrating T cells. The iRepertoire nested amplicon-rescue multiplex PCR amplified TCR alpha and beta CDR3s from RNA. Using its own MiXCR run on the multiplex PCR reads, TCRdb lists one record per CDR3 protein. The sample contains 3,000 to 3,500 distinct CDR3 sequences, about 86% of which appear only once. Material for sequencing was glioma tissue, nonneoplastic brain tissue, or PBMCs (not recorded which). Receptor source: a human donor with low-grade glioma or glioblastoma, undergoing nonglioma brain surgery, or in good health (not recorded which).

A remark on this clonotype: As an off-target read in a library built for alpha chains, this beta chain has a frequency of little significance. The chain joins TRBV6-5 to TRBJ2-1; 9 nucleotides align to TRBD2. Looked up from germline, CDR1 is MNHEY and CDR2 is SVGAGI. The CDR3 spans 13 residues. Unmatched junction bases numbered 7, after V lost 10 bases and J lost 6 bases. CDR3 amino acids: CAIRLAAVNEQFF. The CDR3 nucleotides read TGTGCCATCAGACTAGCGGCGGTCAATGAGCAGTTCTTC.

In regard to this clonotype: This beta chain appears as a stray read in a library generated for alpha chains; its size is not informative. The J gene is TRBJ2-3, the V gene TRBV7-3; no reliable D call. There are 13 residues in the CDR3. Trimming removed 3 bases from V and 3 bases from J, with 7 bases in between. Germline values: CDR1 SGHTA, CDR2 FQGTGA. CDR3 DNA sequence: TGTGCCAGCAGCTTGGACGGGACAGATACGCAGTATTTT. This sequence encodes CASSLDGTDTQYF.